These 27 T cell receptor beta chains were all obtained from the same sample, sequenced in a study of T cells after yellow fever vaccination. TCRdb re-derived calls from the 5' RACE reads in MiXCR, one entry per CDR3 protein. The sample lists about 220,000 distinct CDR3 sequences; under 3.5% were seen once. This sample comprised CD4+ T cells sorted from PBMCs, obtained 10 days after the yellow fever booster vaccination. These receptors were taken from a man aged 18-30 years who received the YFV17D yellow fever vaccine.

This clonotype was recorded at least ten times. The chain recombines TRBV20-1 with TRBJ2-3; 12 bases line up with TRBD2. The J segment lost 3 bases and the V segment lost 2 bases, leaving 6 bases of the junction unmatched. The CDR3 is made up of 16 amino acids. Germline CDR1 reads DFQATT; CDR2 reads SNEGSKA (reference sequence). The CDR3 protein is CSARLAGGPLTDTQYF. Written as DNA, the CDR3 is TGCAGTGCTAGACTAGCGGGGGGGCCGTTAACAGATACGCAGTATTTT.

The gene calls are TRBV5-1 and TRBJ2-4, with 12 bases lining up with TRBD1. Germline assignment: CDR1 SGHRS and CDR2 YFSETQ. V lost 0 bases, J lost 7 bases, and 2 bases stayed unmatched. This CDR3 spans 15 amino acids. CDR3 bases: TGCGCCAGCAGCTTGGGGGGACAGGGGGCGAACATTCAGTACTTC. Protein sequence: CASSLGGQGANIQYF.

This clonotype was seen at least ten times. The rearrangement uses TRBV5-1 and TRBJ2-7; D possibly corresponds to TRBD1 (5 bases). The CDR3 is 12 amino acids. Germline loops: CDR1 SGHRS, CDR2 YFSETQ. The V end lost 4 bases, the J end lost 3 bases, and 8 bases lay between the germline ends. This chain's CDR3 is CASSVQGYEQYF. DNA for the CDR3: TGCGCCAGCAGCGTTCAGGGCTACGAGCAGTACTTC. Full variable domain (remainder filled in from reference TRBV5-1 and TRBJ2-7): KAGVTQTPRYLIKTRGQQVTLSCSPISGHRSVSWYQQTPGQGLQFLFEYFSETQRNKGNFPGRFSGRQFSNSRSEMNVSTLELGDSALYLCASSVQGYEQYFGPGTRLTVT.

This clonotype was found many times. The chain is built from TRBV18 and TRBJ2-3; the D gene is possibly TRBD2 (6 bases). The CDR3 is 15 residues long. Trimming removed 4 bases from V and 6 bases from J, with 17 bases in between. Germline V lookup: CDR1 KGHSH, CDR2 LQKENI. The CDR3 sequence: CASSQRGILEDTQYF. CDR3 nucleotides: TGTGCCAGCTCACAACGGGGGATCCTGGAGGATACGCAGTATTTT.

This clonotype was observed many times. The V and J genes are TRBV24-1 and TRBJ2-5; maybe TRBD1 (6 bases). Trimming removed 4 bases from V and 3 bases from J, with 14 bases in between. CDR3 length equals 15 residues. Per the germline V gene, CDR1 is KGHDR and CDR2 is SFDVKD. The DNA for the CDR3 is TGTGCCACCAGTGACGCTTCACAGGGTAAAGAGACCCAGTACTTC. Protein product: CATSDASQGKETQYF.

The V and J genes are TRBV11-2 and TRBJ2-3; D uncertain. In germline, CDR1 is SGHAT, CDR2 FQNNGV. This CDR3 has 15 residues. Trimming cost V 2 bases and J 3 bases, with 12 bases left between them. In DNA form, the CDR3 reads TGTGCCAGCAGCTTATCCCCCCTGGCAACAGATACGCAGTATTTT. This codes for CASSLSPLATDTQYF.

Ten or more counts support this clonotype. The chain has TRBV4-2 and TRBJ2-5, with no clear D. V was clipped by 1 base and J by 5 bases, with 8 bases between them. Germline values: CDR1 LGHNA, CDR2 YNFKEQ. The CDR3 length is 13 residues. In DNA form, the CDR3 reads TGTGCCAGCAGCCAAGTGGTGCAGGAGACCCAGTACTTC. Its translation is CASSQVVQETQYF.

This clonotype was observed many times. The chain carries TRBV12-3 or TRBV12-4 and TRBJ1-2, with 7 positions matching TRBD1. After removal of 2 bases from V and 3 bases from J, the junction contained 3 bases not matched to a gene. CDR3 length: 14 amino acids. The CDR3 nucleotides are TGTGCCAGCAGTTTAAAAGGGGGCGACTATGGCTACACCTTC. Its protein product is CASSLKGGDYGYTF.

This clonotype showed up many times. The J gene is TRBJ2-1, the V gene TRBV15; D is possibly TRBD1 or TRBD2 (5 bases each). Germline values: CDR1 LNHNV, CDR2 YYDKDF (reference sequence). This CDR3 has 14 residues. Trimming cost V 0 bases and J 10 bases, with 13 bases left between them. Here the CDR3 reads CATSREGTVGEQFF. As DNA, the CDR3 is TGTGCCACCAGCAGAGAGGGGACGGTTGGGGAGCAGTTCTTC. Combining the CDR3 with reference TRBV15 and TRBJ2-1 gives the whole variable domain DAMVIQNPRYQVTQFGKPVTLSCSQTLNHNVMYWYQQKSSQAPKLLFHYYDKDFNNEADTPDNFQSRRPNTSFCFLDIRSPGLGDTAMYLCATSREGTVGEQFFGPGTRLTVL.

This clonotype was counted between two and nine times. This rearrangement joins TRBV7-9 to TRBJ2-1; no clear D. Trimming removed 5 bases from V and 8 bases from J, with 10 bases in between. Germline assignment: CDR1 SEHNR and CDR2 FQNEAQ (reference sequence). The CDR3 is 12 residues long. The CDR3: CASSRWADEQFF. The CDR3 nucleotides read TGTGCCAGCAGCCGTTGGGCCGATGAGCAGTTCTTC.

This clonotype was found a few times. Germline and junction disagree at one end, which may indicate a read error. CDR3 nucleotides: TGCGCCAGCGGCTTAGCGGGGGGGAGTGAGCAGTTCTTC. Its protein is CASGLAGGSEQFF. The V call is TRBV5-1, the J call TRBJ2-1; 11 bases agree with TRBD2. Germline loops: CDR1 SGHRS, CDR2 YFSETQ. This CDR3 has 13 residues.

A remark on this clonotype: Just one base apart from a much larger clone, this may be a read error. The V gene is TRBV7-9, the J gene TRBJ2-1; the D is unclear. The CDR3 is 11 amino acids. Trimming removed 5 bases at V and 13 bases at J, with 12 bases between. CDR1 is SEHNR, CDR2 FQNEAQ, per germline (reference sequence). CDR3 in DNA: TGTGCCAGCAGCCCCGGAGTGGGACAGTTCTTC. Translation gives CASSPGVGQFF.

In this sample, this clonotype turned up a few times. The rearrangement links TRBV24-1 to TRBJ2-5; D tentatively fits TRBD1 or TRBD2 (5 bases each). The germline V gene encodes CDR1 KGHDR and CDR2 SFDVKD. The CDR3 loop spans 15 amino acids. Deletions cut 3 bases from V and 2 bases from J, with 12 bases between. The CDR3 here is CATSDPGRDQETQYF. CDR3 DNA: TGTGCCACCAGTGATCCGGGACGGGATCAAGAGACCCAGTACTTC.

This clonotype has at least ten counts. This chain uses TRBV7-9 with TRBJ1-1; D is ambiguous. CDR1 is SEHNR, CDR2 FQNEAQ, per germline (reference sequence). The CDR3 is 14 amino acids. Trimming cost V 5 bases and J 1 base, with 11 bases left between them. CDR3 sequence reads: CASSRGLENTEAFF. The CDR3 DNA is TGTGCCAGCAGCAGAGGCCTCGAGAACACTGAAGCTTTCTTT. Filled out from reference TRBV7-9 and TRBJ1-1, the complete variable domain reads DTGVSQNPRHKITKRGQNVTFRCDPISEHNRLYWYRQTLGQGPEFLTYFQNEAQLEKSRLLSDRFSAERPKGSFSTLEIQRTEQGDSAMYLCASSRGLENTEAFFGQGTRLTVV.

This clonotype was recorded at least ten times. The V and J genes are TRBV12-3 or TRBV12-4 and TRBJ2-1; no clear D gene. V lost 8 bases and J 10 bases, leaving 15 bases between the germline ends. The CDR3 is made up of 12 amino acids. This CDR3 reads CASGSDGREQFF. In DNA, the CDR3 is TGTGCCAGCGGCAGCGATGGACGAGAGCAGTTCTTC.

This clonotype was observed a handful of times. This chain joins TRBV5-1 and TRBJ2-6; TRBD2 matches at 9 bases. This CDR3 contains 17 residues. Germline V gene sequence: CDR1 SGHRS, CDR2 YFSETQ. The trim removed 4 bases at V and 4 bases at J, leaving 9 bases unmatched. The chain's CDR3 is CASSAAGGPVGANVLTF. The CDR3 coding sequence is TGCGCCAGCAGCGCCGCGGGGGGGCCGGTAGGGGCCAACGTCCTGACTTTC.

This clonotype was seen only a few times. The chain uses TRBV6-6 and TRBJ2-6; possibly TRBD1 or TRBD2 for D (7 bases each). The V gene's germline CDR1 is MNHNY and CDR2 SVGAGI (reference sequence). V was trimmed by 7 bases and J by 0 bases, leaving 25 bases between them. The CDR3 spans 20 residues. The CDR3 spells CASTPRGGAMGSSGANVLTF. The CDR3 DNA reads as TGTGCCAGCACACCCAGGGGGGGGGCCATGGGGAGCTCTGGGGCCAACGTCCTGACTTTC.

J is TRBJ1-2 and V is TRBV29-1, with 9 nucleotides matching TRBD1. This CDR3 has 16 residues. The V and J ends lost 6 bases and 7 bases, in that order; junction bases with no gene match: 18. Germline loops: CDR1 SQVTM, CDR2 ANQGSEA. The CDR3 sequence is CSVEPGQGGGSGGYTF. Written as DNA, the CDR3 is TGCAGCGTCGAACCGGGACAGGGAGGCGGTAGCGGTGGCTACACCTTC.

This clonotype was seen a handful of times. The CDR3 loop reads CASSEDRAYSPLHF. DNA for the CDR3: TGTGCCAGCAGTGAAGACAGGGCGTATTCACCCCTCCACTTT. This chain uses TRBV2 with TRBJ1-6, with a tentative D call TRBD1 (6 bases). V dropped 1 base and J dropped 8 bases, with 9 bases sitting between them. The CDR3 sequence is 14 residues long. Germline loops: CDR1 SNHLY, CDR2 FYNNEI.

This clonotype was counted only a few times. The chain is built from TRBV7-2 and TRBJ2-2, with TRBD2 matching 8 bases. The CDR3 consists of 18 residues. Per germline, CDR1 SGHTA and CDR2 FQGNSA. The J segment lost 0 bases and the V segment lost 2 bases, leaving 8 bases of the junction unmatched. The CDR3 loop reads CASSLYFRLATNTGELFF. DNA for the CDR3: TGTGCCAGCAGCTTATACTTTAGACTAGCGACGAACACCGGGGAGCTGTTTTTT.

This clonotype was observed many times. The chain has TRBV20-1 and TRBJ1-6; the D is unclear. CDR3 size: 13 residues. Germline V gene sequence: CDR1 DFQATT, CDR2 SNEGSKA (reference sequence). V was pared by 3 bases and J by 9 bases, with 12 bases between. The CDR3 DNA is TGCAGTGCTAGCGAGGATACAAGTTCACCCCTCCACTTT. Its translation: CSASEDTSSPLHF.

The V call is TRBV2, the J call TRBJ2-3, with 13 bases matching TRBD2. This CDR3 has 16 amino acids. Germline V lookup: CDR1 SNHLY, CDR2 FYNNEI. Trimming removed 3 bases from V and 3 bases from J; junction bases left unmatched: 3. The CDR3 DNA is TGTGCCAGCAGTGACGTGGGACTAGCGGGGACAGATACGCAGTATTTT. Translation: CASSDVGLAGTDTQYF.

The chain is built from TRBV28 and TRBJ1-1; 9 bases line up with TRBD1. Germline V CDR1 and CDR2: MDHEN, SYDVKM. This CDR3 comprises 16 residues. V dropped 3 bases and J dropped 4; count of bases not matched to a gene: 9. CDR3 amino acids: CASSLLQGAGITEAFF. The CDR3 region has the DNA TGTGCCAGCAGTTTGTTACAGGGGGCGGGAATCACTGAAGCTTTCTTT.

This clonotype showed up many times. The rearrangement joins TRBV6-5 to TRBJ2-2; D may be TRBD2 (5 bases). With 2 bases removed from V and 4 bases from J, the gap between germline ends came to 5 bases. The germline CDR1 and CDR2 sequences are MNHEY and SVGAGI. This CDR3 has 13 amino acids. The CDR3, as DNA: TGTGCCAGCAGTTACCGGGGCACCGGGGAGCTGTTTTTT. This translates into CASSYRGTGELFF.

Many counts were recorded for this clonotype. The chain is built from TRBV28 and TRBJ2-7; 9 bases are shared with TRBD2. There are 12 residues in the CDR3. CDR1 is MDHEN, CDR2 SYDVKM, per germline. J lost 2 bases, V lost 8 bases, and 1 base had no gene match. CDR3 residues: CASGGGAYEQYV. The CDR3 DNA is TGTGCCAGCGGCGGGGGGGCCTACGAGCAGTACGTC.

This clonotype was recorded many times. This chain uses TRBV7-2 with TRBJ1-2, with D possibly matching TRBD1 (6 bases). Germline V gives CDR1 SGHTA, CDR2 FQGNSA. This CDR3 has 13 residues. V was trimmed by 3 bases and J by 3 bases, leaving 8 bases between them. CDR3 protein: CASSLGADYGYTF. The CDR3 DNA reads as TGTGCCAGCAGCTTGGGGGCAGACTATGGCTACACCTTC.

This clonotype turned up a few times. J is TRBJ1-1 and V is TRBV30; D uncertain. The length of the CDR3 is 13 residues. V was cut by 0 bases and J by 4 bases, with 9 bases left in between. Germline CDR1 and CDR2: GTSNPN and SVGIG (reference sequence). Here the CDR3 reads CAWSVLSGTEAFF. In DNA form, the CDR3 reads TGTGCCTGGAGTGTACTTAGTGGCACTGAAGCTTTCTTT.